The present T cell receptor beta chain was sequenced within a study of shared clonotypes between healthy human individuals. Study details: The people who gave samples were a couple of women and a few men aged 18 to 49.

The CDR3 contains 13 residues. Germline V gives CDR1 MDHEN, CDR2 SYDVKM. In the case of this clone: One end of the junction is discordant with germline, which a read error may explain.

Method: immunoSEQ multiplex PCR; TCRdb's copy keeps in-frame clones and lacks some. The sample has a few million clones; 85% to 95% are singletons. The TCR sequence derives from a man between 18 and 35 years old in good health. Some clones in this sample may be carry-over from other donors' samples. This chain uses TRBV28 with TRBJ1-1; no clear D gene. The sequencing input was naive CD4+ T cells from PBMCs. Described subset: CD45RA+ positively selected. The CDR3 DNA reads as TGTGCCAGCAGCCTGGGGTGGAACGCTGAAGCTTTCTTT. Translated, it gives CASSLGWNAEAFF.